A selection of T cell receptor beta chains follows, all from one sample in a study of immune evolution from preneoplasia to lung adenocarcinoma. Method: immunoSEQ multiplex PCR; TCRdb's copy keeps in-frame clones and lacks some. This sample has 15,000 to 20,000 clones, with approximately 86% found just once. The specimen was FFPE invasive lung adenocarcinoma tissue. The source is a person in their 70s with invasive lung adenocarcinoma. CDR3s include the opening cysteine and the closing phenylalanine or tryptophan. A D gene is named only where the DNA matches it firmly. Where a row states a size, it is once, few, many or the class of an expanded clone; other rows omit it.

v_gene: TRBV11-2; d_gene: .; j_gene: TRBJ2-7; abundance: .; CDR3aa: CASSFRPGHPGSYEQYF; CDR3nt: TGTGCCAGCAGCTTCCGTCCGGGACATCCCGGCTCCTACGAGCAGTACTTC
v_gene: TRBV30; d_gene: .; j_gene: TRBJ2-2; abundance: once; CDR3aa: CAWRFGRTGELFF; CDR3nt: TGTGCCTGGAGGTTCGGGCGCACCGGGGAGCTGTTTTTT
v_gene: TRBV5-4; d_gene: TRBD1; j_gene: TRBJ2-7; abundance: .; CDR3aa: CASSFGTGDFYEQYF; CDR3nt: TGTGCCAGCAGCTTCGGGACAGGAGATTTCTACGAGCAGTACTTC
v_gene: TRBV29-1; d_gene: .; j_gene: TRBJ1-1; abundance: .; CDR3aa: CSALFEWGTEAFF; CDR3nt: TGCAGCGCTTTATTCGAGTGGGGAACTGAAGCTTTCTTT
v_gene: TRBV7-9; d_gene: TRBD1; j_gene: TRBJ2-3; abundance: .; CDR3aa: CASTWDSKADTQYF; CDR3nt: TGTGCCAGCACCTGGGACAGCAAAGCAGATACGCAGTATTTT
v_gene: TRBV5-8; d_gene: TRBD1; j_gene: TRBJ2-7; abundance: .; CDR3aa: CASSLWTGSYEQYF; CDR3nt: TGTGCCAGCAGCTTATGGACAGGATCCTACGAGCAGTACTTC
v_gene: TRBV7-9; d_gene: TRBD2; j_gene: TRBJ2-2; abundance: .; CDR3aa: CASSPRLAGEAGELFF; CDR3nt: TGTGCCAGCAGCCCAAGACTAGCGGGAGAAGCCGGGGAGCTGTTTTTT
v_gene: TRBV28; d_gene: TRBD2; j_gene: TRBJ2-3; abundance: .; CDR3aa: CATQGRASGGAADTQYF; CDR3nt: TGTGCCACCCAGGGTAGAGCGAGCGGGGGGGCCGCAGATACGCAGTATTTT
v_gene: TRBV18; d_gene: TRBD1; j_gene: TRBJ1-4; abundance: .; CDR3aa: CASSPRTGFNEKLFF; CDR3nt: TGTGCCAGCTCACCTAGGACAGGGTTTAATGAAAAACTGTTTTTT
v_gene: TRBV29-1; d_gene: TRBD2; j_gene: TRBJ2-7; abundance: .; CDR3aa: CSVEGSASGSYEQYF; CDR3nt: TGCAGCGTTGAAGGATCAGCTAGCGGGAGCTACGAGCAGTACTTC
v_gene: TRBV2; d_gene: TRBD2; j_gene: TRBJ2-1; abundance: .; CDR3aa: CASHGLASEQFF; CDR3nt: TGTGCCAGCCACGGACTAGCCAGTGAGCAGTTCTTC